This TCR beta chain was retrieved from a study of cytomegalovirus exposure and HLA in healthy donors. This PCR relied on a set of 60 Vbeta primers and 13 Jbeta primers. The method was immunoSEQ multiplex PCR; TCRdb's version includes in-frame clones alone and lacks a portion of them. The sample includes some 190,000 clones, over 80% seen only once; the top ten take 1.5%. CDR1 is KGHSH and CDR2 is LQKENI in the germline V gene. J lost 7 bases, V lost 5 bases, and 7 bases had no gene match. This CDR3 comprises 13 residues. The clonotype comes from a man aged 35 to 55 in good health and CMV-seronegative. V is TRBV18 and J is TRBJ1-2, with 7 bases lining up with TRBD1. Sequencing used PBMCs. In DNA, the CDR3 is TGTGCCAGCTCAGGACAGGATAGGGCTGGCTACACCTTC. Translated, it gives CASSGQDRAGYTF.